There are many counts of the clone carrying this TCR beta chain. The antigen is not known. These data come from a study of T cells in Graves' hyperthyroidism and ophthalmopathy. Researchers amplified the TCR beta CDR3 regions from RNA transcripts. First-round RT-PCR with HTBI primers amplified the TCR CDR3 region. TCRdb reanalysed the multiplex PCR reads using MiXCR and keeps one entry per CDR3 protein. This sample carries roughly 93,000 distinct CDR3 sequences, 35% to 45% of them seen once, and the ten largest clones take roughly a tenth. Clinicians diagnosed patients from clinical symptoms, serum thyroxine and TRAb, thyroid ultrasound and orbital computed tomography. The study's findings and limits: Ophthalmopathy and stable hyperthyroidism were separated by a 13 V-J model. Blood held most thyroid clonotypes expanded above 0.001 frequency.

The V end lost 2 bases, the J end lost 9 bases, and 11 bases lay between the germline ends. This CDR3 spans 14 amino acids. Germline CDR1 and CDR2: SGHVS and FQNEAQ. The TCR was taken from a woman under 40 with Graves' hyperthyroidism. The sequenced material came from peripheral blood or thyroid tissue (not recorded which). The chain recombines TRBV7-8 with TRBJ1-6; D not certain. This CDR3 reads CASSLRRGSSPLHF. The CDR3 nucleotides read TGTGCCAGCAGCTTAAGGCGGGGTAGTTCACCCCTCCACTTT.